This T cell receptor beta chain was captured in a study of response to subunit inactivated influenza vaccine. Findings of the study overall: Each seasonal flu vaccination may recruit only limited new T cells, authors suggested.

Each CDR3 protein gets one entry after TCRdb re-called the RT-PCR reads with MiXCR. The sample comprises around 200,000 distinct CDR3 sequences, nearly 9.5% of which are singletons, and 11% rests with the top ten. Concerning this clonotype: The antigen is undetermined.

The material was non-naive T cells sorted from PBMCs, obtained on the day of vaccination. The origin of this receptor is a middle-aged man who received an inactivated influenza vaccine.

The chain's CDR3 is CASARGRGYEQYF. CDR3 DNA: TGTGCCAGCGCCCGGGGGAGAGGCTACGAGCAGTACTTC. This chain links TRBV27 with TRBJ2-7; D is perhaps TRBD2 (6 bases). Germline V gene sequence: CDR1 MNHEY, CDR2 SMNVEV (reference sequence). Deletions cut 8 bases from V and 3 bases from J, with 14 bases between. The CDR3 loop spans 13 amino acids.